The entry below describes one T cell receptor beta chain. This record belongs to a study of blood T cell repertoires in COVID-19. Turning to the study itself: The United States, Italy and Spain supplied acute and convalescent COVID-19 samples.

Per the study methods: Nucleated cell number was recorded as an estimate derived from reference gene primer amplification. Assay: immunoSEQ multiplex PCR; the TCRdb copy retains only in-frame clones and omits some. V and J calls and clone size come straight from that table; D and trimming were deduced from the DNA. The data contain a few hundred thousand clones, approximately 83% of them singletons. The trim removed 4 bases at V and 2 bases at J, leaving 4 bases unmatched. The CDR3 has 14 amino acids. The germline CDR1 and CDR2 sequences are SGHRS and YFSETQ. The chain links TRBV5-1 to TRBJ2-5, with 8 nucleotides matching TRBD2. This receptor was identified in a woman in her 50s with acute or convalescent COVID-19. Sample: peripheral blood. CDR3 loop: CASSPIAGQETQYF. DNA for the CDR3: TGCGCCAGCAGCCCAATAGCGGGACAAGAGACCCAGTACTTC.